Below are 27 T cell receptor beta chains sequenced from a single sample in a study of molecular identifiers for immune sequencing clone quantification. TCRdb re-called the PCR reads through MiXCR, storing one row per CDR3 protein. The sample consists of over 600,000 distinct CDR3 sequences, 15% to 20% of them appearing once. Sequenced: naive CD8+ T cells from blood, with Jurkat cell RNA spiked in. Subset indicated: FACS-sorted CD8+CD4-CCR7+CD45RA+ naive T cells. All receptors come from a human donor in good health. Some libraries in this study had Jurkat cell RNA spiked in.

This clonotype was found many times. At one boundary the junction diverges from the germline segment, which might be a read error. This chain uses TRBV27 with TRBJ2-3; 11 bases map to TRBD2. The CDR3 covers 15 residues. Germline V gives CDR1 MNHEY, CDR2 SMNVEV (reference sequence). This chain's CDR3 is CASSTGTSGRDTQYF. The DNA for the CDR3 is TGCGCCAGCAGCACAGGGACTAGCGGTCGGGATACGCAGTATTTT.

This clonotype showed up many times. The gene calls are TRBV9 and TRBJ2-3; 10 bases line up with TRBD2. There are 16 residues in the CDR3. V dropped 1 base and J dropped 0; count of bases not matched to a gene: 2. CDR1 and CDR2 from the germline V gene are SGDLS and YYNGEE. This CDR3 reads CASSVLAGASTDTQYF. For the CDR3, the DNA is TGTGCCAGCAGCGTACTAGCGGGGGCTAGCACAGATACGCAGTATTTT. Combining the CDR3 with reference TRBV9 and TRBJ2-3 gives the whole variable domain DSGVTQTPKHLITATGQRVTLRCSPRSGDLSVYWYQQSLDQGLQFLIQYYNGEERAKGNILERFSAQQFPDLHSELNLSSLELGDSALYFCASSVLAGASTDTQYFGPGTRLTVL.

As to this clonotype: A much larger clone is a single base away; this may be a read error. The chain uses TRBV5-6 and TRBJ2-4, with a possible D match to TRBD1 (6 bases). Germline CDR1 is SGHDT and CDR2 is YYEEEE. There are 17 residues in the CDR3. The CDR3 region has the DNA TGTACCAGCAGCTTGAACAGGGCGACGCTAGCCAAAAACATTCAGTACTTC. Protein product: CTSSLNRATLAKNIQYF.

The table lists this clonotype with many counts. The chain links TRBV9 to TRBJ2-3, with D uncertain. Per germline, CDR1 SGDLS and CDR2 YYNGEE. The CDR3 is made up of 13 amino acids. V was cut by 5 bases and J by 0 bases, with 7 bases left in between. The CDR3 loop reads CASRDGSTDTQYF. CDR3 nucleotides: TGTGCCAGCAGAGACGGGAGCACAGATACGCAGTATTTT.

A note on this clonotype: A read error may be the cause here, since a much bigger clone is one base away. Since the CDR3 does not end with the conserved phenylalanine or tryptophan, this likely comes from a read error. The V and J genes are TRBV3-1 and TRBJ2-1; D gene unclear. Germline values: CDR1 LGHDT, CDR2 YNNKEL (reference sequence). V was trimmed by 0 bases and J by 7 bases, leaving 13 bases between them. The CDR3 has 15 residues. CDR3 sequence reads: CASSQDYDSGNEQFS. The CDR3 DNA reads as TGTGCCAGCAGCCAAGATTACGACTCCGGGAATGAGCAGTTCTCC.

This clonotype was counted many times. The chain employs TRBV27 and TRBJ2-7; 8 bases match TRBD1. CDR1 is MNHEY, CDR2 SMNVEV, per germline (reference sequence). The length of the CDR3 is 15 residues. The ends lost 6 bases at V and 4 bases at J; junction bases unmatched: 11. The CDR3 bases are TGTGCCAGCAGCGCCGACCCTCAGGGGGCTTACGAGCAGTACTTC. It specifies CASSADPQGAYEQYF.

This clonotype came up many times. This sequence joins TRBV11-1 and TRBJ2-3; 10 bases are shared with TRBD2. Trimming removed 7 bases from V and 1 base from J; junction bases left unmatched: 8. CDR1 and CDR2 from the germline V gene are SGHAT and FQDESV (reference sequence). The CDR3 is 16 residues long. The chain's CDR3 is CASTFGLAERTDTQYF. CDR3 bases: TGTGCCAGCACCTTCGGACTAGCGGAGCGCACAGATACGCAGTATTTT. Using reference TRBV11-1 and TRBJ2-3 for the parts outside the CDR3, the full variable domain is EAEVAQSPRYKITEKSQAVAFWCDPISGHATLYWYRQILGQGPELLVQFQDESVVDDSQLPKDRFSAERLKGVDSTLKIQPAELGDSAMYLCASTFGLAERTDTQYFGPGTRLTVL.

This clonotype was observed a handful of times. DNA for the CDR3: TGTGCCAGCAGCTTATTCCTGAGCGACTACGAGCAGTACTTC. This sequence encodes CASSLFLSDYEQYF. The chain has TRBV7-6 and TRBJ2-7; no definite D call. This CDR3 comprises 14 residues. The V end lost 2 bases, the J end lost 3 bases, and 11 bases lay between the germline ends. In germline, CDR1 is SGHVS, CDR2 FNYEAQ.

This clonotype was detected ten times or more. This chain joins TRBV19 and TRBJ2-7; D perhaps matches TRBD2 (5 bases). The CDR3 consists of 13 residues. V dropped 5 bases and J dropped 1 base, with 9 bases sitting between them. Germline CDR1 and CDR2: LNHDA and SQIVND (reference sequence). The CDR3: CASSSGVSYEQYF. The CDR3 DNA reads TGTGCCAGTAGTTCCGGGGTTTCCTACGAGCAGTACTTC.

Comments on this clonotype: The junction differs from germline at one of its ends, possibly a read error. The chain couples TRBV5-1 to TRBJ2-3, with TRBD2 matching over 7 bases. The CDR3 length is 17 residues. Looked up from germline, CDR1 is SGHRS and CDR2 is YFSETQ. The chain's CDR3 is CTSSLKTSDVSTDAQYF. CDR3 DNA: TGCACCAGCAGCCTGAAAACTAGCGACGTTAGCACAGATGCGCAGTATTTT.

This clonotype has ten or more counts. The chain employs TRBV7-8 and TRBJ1-5; 10 bases are shared with TRBD1. V was pared by 1 base and J by 6 bases, with 15 bases of the junction left unmatched. The CDR3 is 19 residues long. Germline V CDR1 and CDR2: SGHVS, FQNEAQ. This CDR3 is CASSLEAGQGPGRGQPQHF. CDR3 DNA: TGTGCCAGCAGCTTAGAAGCGGGACAGGGGCCAGGGCGCGGTCAGCCCCAGCATTTT.

V gene TRBV5-1 combines with J gene TRBJ1-2, with D uncertain. CDR1 SGHRS and CDR2 YFSETQ come from the germline V gene. With 0 bases removed from V and 12 bases from J, the gap between germline ends came to 18 bases. CDR3 length equals 14 residues. CDR3 sequence reads: CASSLADPEGGHTF. CDR3 coding DNA: TGCGCCAGCAGCTTGGCCGACCCCGAGGGAGGCCACACCTTC. The whole variable domain, remainder taken from reference TRBV5-1 and TRBJ1-2, is KAGVTQTPRYLIKTRGQQVTLSCSPISGHRSVSWYQQTPGQGLQFLFEYFSETQRNKGNFPGRFSGRQFSNSRSEMNVSTLELGDSALYLCASSLADPEGGHTFGSGTRLTVV.

This clonotype occurred a few times. The rearrangement joins TRBV20-1 to TRBJ2-7; D is ambiguous. The CDR3 sequence is 11 residues long. The germline V gene has CDR1 DFQATT and CDR2 SNEGSKA (reference sequence). Trimming pared 1 base from V and 9 bases from J, leaving 10 bases between. CDR3 DNA: TGCAGTGCTAGAGGAGACCTCGGGCAGTACTTC. Protein: CSARGDLGQYF.

This clonotype was observed a few times. The chain recombines TRBV4-2 with TRBJ1-6; D call uncertain. Trimming cost V 4 bases and J 10 bases, with 8 bases left between them. CDR1 is LGHNA and CDR2 is YNFKEQ in the germline V gene. The CDR3 covers 12 residues. Written as DNA, the CDR3 is TGTGCCAGCAGCCCCCCGGGCTCACCCCTCCACTTT. Its translation is CASSPPGSPLHF.

In regard to this clonotype: This may be a read error: a much more frequent sequence differs by one nucleotide. This rearrangement joins TRBV7-9 to TRBJ2-2; 7 bases match TRBD1. Per the germline V gene, CDR1 is SEHNR and CDR2 is FQNEAQ (reference sequence). There are 15 residues in the CDR3. The CDR3 region has the DNA TGTGCCAACAGCTTAGAGGGGGCGAGCACCGGGGAGCTGTTTTTT. It yields the protein CANSLEGASTGELFF.

This clonotype was recorded many times. The CDR3 bases are TGTGCCAGCAGTCTCTCTGGACAGGGCCTACCTAAGAACACTGAAGCTTTCTTT. The encoded protein is CASSLSGQGLPKNTEAFF. The chain carries TRBV27 and TRBJ1-1; 8 bases are a match to TRBD1. Germline CDR1 and CDR2: MNHEY and SMNVEV (reference sequence). The CDR3 contains 18 residues. V shed 5 bases and J 1 base; nucleotides not matched to a gene: 15.

For this clonotype: A much larger clonotype is one base distant, so this may be a read error. V and J are TRBV2 and TRBJ2-3; D possibly corresponds to TRBD2 (6 bases). Germline values: CDR1 SNHLY, CDR2 FYNNEI. The V and J ends lost 10 bases and 5 bases respectively, with 13 bases between them. CDR3 length: 12 amino acids. This chain's CDR3 is CANFGGGDTQYF. The CDR3 DNA follows: TGTGCCAACTTCGGGGGTGGAGATACGCAGTATTTT.

The table lists this clonotype with a few counts. The chain joins TRBV12-2 to TRBJ2-7; TRBD2 is the table's D call and was not checked against the DNA. TRBV12-2 is tagged as a pseudogene. This CDR3 is built from 15 residues. The CDR3 region is CASRSVTSGRAVQYF. In nucleotides, the CDR3 is TGTGCAAGTCGGTCAGTGACTAGCGGGAGGGCCGTGCAGTACTTC.

This sequence joins TRBV19 and TRBJ1-2; TRBD1 is a possible D gene (6 bases). The length of the CDR3 is 13 residues. The germline V gene has CDR1 LNHDA and CDR2 SQIVND (reference sequence). V was clipped by 4 bases and J by 6 bases, with 12 bases between them. CDR3: CASSTRGGHGYTF. The CDR3 DNA follows: TGTGCCAGTAGTACTCGAGGGGGTCATGGCTACACCTTC. Based on the CDR3 plus reference TRBV19 and TRBJ1-2, the full variable domain is DGGITQSPKYLFRKEGQNVTLSCEQNLNHDAMYWYRQDPGQGLRLIYYSQIVNDFQKGDIAEGYSVSREKKESFPLTVTSAQKNPTAFYLCASSTRGGHGYTFGSGTRLTVV.

In its sample, this clonotype was seen many times. This rearrangement joins TRBV9 to TRBJ2-3; 8 bases match TRBD2. CDR1 and CDR2 (germline): SGDLS, YYNGEE. J was trimmed by 1 base and V by 4 bases; bases with no gene match: 17. CDR3 length: 19 residues. CDR3 sequence reads: CASSPSAGGGYVGTDTQYF. CDR3 DNA sequence: TGTGCCAGCAGCCCGAGTGCGGGGGGCGGATATGTTGGCACAGATACGCAGTATTTT.

This CDR3 reads CATSPNRQGFREQYF. CDR3 coding DNA: TGTGCCACCAGCCCTAACCGACAGGGTTTCAGGGAGCAGTACTTC. The chain uses TRBV15 and TRBJ2-7; 7 nucleotides line up with TRBD1. Trimming cost V 5 bases and J 7 bases; bases outside gene matches: 14. Germline V gene sequence: CDR1 LNHNV, CDR2 YYDKDF (reference sequence). This CDR3 is 15 amino acids long. Full variable domain (outside the CDR3, taken from reference TRBV15 and TRBJ2-7): DAMVIQNPRYQVTQFGKPVTLSCSQTLNHNVMYWYQQKSSQAPKLLFHYYDKDFNNEADTPDNFQSRRPNTSFCFLDIRSPGLGDTAMYLCATSPNRQGFREQYFGPGTRLTVT.

This clonotype came up many times. The chain has TRBV7-9 and TRBJ1-1; no firm D call. There are 14 residues in the CDR3. V was pared by 5 bases and J by 1 base, with 11 bases between. Germline loops: CDR1 SEHNR, CDR2 FQNEAQ (reference sequence). The CDR3 coding sequence is TGTGCCAGCAGCCTACCGTTTGAGAACACTGAAGCTTTCTTT. Protein product: CASSLPFENTEAFF.

This clonotype appeared a few times. V is TRBV12-3 or TRBV12-4 and J is TRBJ1-1, with D tentatively TRBD1 (6 bases). This CDR3 is built from 15 residues. V was cut by 4 bases and J by 6 bases, with 18 bases left in between. The chain's CDR3 is CASSSPTGLEAEAFF. DNA of the CDR3: TGTGCCAGCAGTTCCCCTACAGGGCTCGAAGCTGAAGCTTTCTTT.

On this clonotype: One base away lies a much larger clone, so this may be a sequencing read error. This rearrangement joins TRBV24-1 to TRBJ2-3; D remains unclear. CDR3 length equals 13 residues. Germline loops: CDR1 KGHDR, CDR2 SFDVKD. The CDR3 here is CATGDFGTDTQYF. In nucleotides, the CDR3 is TGTGCCACCGGTGATTTCGGCACAGATACGCAGTATTTT.

Many counts were recorded for this clonotype. The CDR3 here is CASSQDDPGTGGWNTGELFF. CDR3 nucleotides: TGCGCCAGCAGCCAAGATGATCCCGGGACAGGGGGATGGAACACCGGGGAGCTGTTTTTT. The chain recombines TRBV4-3 with TRBJ2-2, with 11 bases aligning to TRBD1. J lost 1 base, V lost 0 bases, and 10 bases had no gene match. Germline values: CDR1 LGHNA, CDR2 YSLEER. CDR3 length equals 20 residues.

This clonotype was picked up a small number of times. The rearrangement links TRBV30 to TRBJ1-2; D might be TRBD1 (5 bases). Germline loops: CDR1 GTSNPN, CDR2 SVGIG (reference sequence). The CDR3 consists of 11 residues. V shed 5 bases and J shed 4 bases, with 8 bases lying between them. The chain's CDR3 is CAWETAYGYTF. CDR3 coding DNA: TGTGCCTGGGAGACAGCCTATGGCTACACCTTC.

This clonotype was counted many times. CDR3 protein: CASSQQGPYNEQFF. In nucleotides, the CDR3 is TGCGCCAGCAGCCAGCAGGGGCCGTACAATGAGCAGTTCTTC. The chain recombines TRBV4-1 with TRBJ2-1; D is possibly TRBD1 (6 bases). Per the germline V gene, CDR1 is MGHRA and CDR2 is YSYEKL. The CDR3 runs 14 residues. The ends were cut back, 3 bases at V and 4 bases at J, with 10 bases in the middle.